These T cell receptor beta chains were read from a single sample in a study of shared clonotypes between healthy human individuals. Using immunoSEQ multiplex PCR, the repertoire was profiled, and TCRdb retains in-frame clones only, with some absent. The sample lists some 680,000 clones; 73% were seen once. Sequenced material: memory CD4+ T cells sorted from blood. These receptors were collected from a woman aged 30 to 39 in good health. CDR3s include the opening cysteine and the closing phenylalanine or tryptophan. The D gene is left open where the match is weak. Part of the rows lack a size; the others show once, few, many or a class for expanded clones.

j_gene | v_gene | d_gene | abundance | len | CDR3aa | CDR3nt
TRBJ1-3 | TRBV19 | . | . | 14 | CATEDIYSGNTIYF | TGTGCTACGGAGGACATCTACTCTGGAAACACCATATATTTT
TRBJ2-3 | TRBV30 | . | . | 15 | CAWSVQASATDTQYF | TGTGCCTGGAGTGTACAGGCCTCGGCCACAGATACGCAGTATTTT
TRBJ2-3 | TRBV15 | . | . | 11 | CATKVGDTQYF | TGTGCCACCAAGGTGGGGGATACGCAGTATTTT
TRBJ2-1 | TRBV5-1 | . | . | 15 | CASSLQGVTYNEQFF | TGCGCCAGCAGCTTGCAGGGAGTTACCTACAATGAGCAGTTCTTC
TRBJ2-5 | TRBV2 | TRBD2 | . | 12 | CASSLAGETQYF | TGTGCCAGCAGTTTAGCGGGAGAGACCCAGTACTTC
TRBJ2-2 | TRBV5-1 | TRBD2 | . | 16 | CASSTGTSGTAGELFF | TGCGCCAGCAGCACCGGGACTAGCGGGACTGCCGGGGAGCTGTTTTTT
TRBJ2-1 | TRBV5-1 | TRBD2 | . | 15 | CASSPRPSGSNEQFF | TGCGCCAGCAGCCCCCGTCCTAGCGGGAGCAATGAGCAGTTCTTC
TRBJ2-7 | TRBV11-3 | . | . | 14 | CASSFQGDSYEQYF | TGTGCCAGCAGCTTTCAAGGAGACTCCTACGAGCAGTACTTC
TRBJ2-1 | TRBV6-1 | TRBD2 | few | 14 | CAGRSSGSYNEQFF | TGTGCCGGACGATCTAGCGGGAGCTACAATGAGCAGTTCTTC
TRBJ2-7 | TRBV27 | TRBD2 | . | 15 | CASRLAGETTYEQYF | TGTGCCAGCAGGTTAGCGGGAGAGACAACCTACGAGCAGTACTTC
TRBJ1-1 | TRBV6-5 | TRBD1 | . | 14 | CASRPQGVGTEAFF | TGTGCCAGCAGACCGCAGGGGGTTGGCACTGAAGCTTTCTTT
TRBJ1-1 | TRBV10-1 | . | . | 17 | CASSAQAGLGFPTEAFF | TGCGCCAGCAGTGCCCAGGCGGGGCTCGGCTTCCCTACTGAAGCTTTCTTT
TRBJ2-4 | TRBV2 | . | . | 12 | CASSVVKNIQYF | TGTGCCAGCAGTGTAGTCAAAAACATTCAGTACTTC
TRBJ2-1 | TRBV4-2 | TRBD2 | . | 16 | CASSRGTSGAYNEQFF | TGTGCCAGCAGCCGAGGGACTAGCGGAGCCTACAATGAGCAGTTCTTC
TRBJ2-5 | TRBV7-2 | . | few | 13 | CASSSERIGTQYF | TGTGCCAGCAGCTCCGAGCGGATTGGGACCCAGTACTTC
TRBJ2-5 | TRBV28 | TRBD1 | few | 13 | CASSTGVEETQYF | TGTGCCAGCAGCACAGGGGTGGAGGAGACCCAGTACTTC
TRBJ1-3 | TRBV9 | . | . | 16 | CASSVRAGIAGNTIYF | TGTGCCAGCAGCGTAAGAGCGGGAATAGCTGGAAACACCATATATTTT
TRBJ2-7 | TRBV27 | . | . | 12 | CASSFIGVEQYF | TGTGCCAGCAGTTTTATAGGGGTCGAGCAGTACTTC
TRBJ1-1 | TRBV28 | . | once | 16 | CASSTPRGGRGTEAFF | TGTGCCAGCAGTACCCCCCGGGGCGGCCGAGGGACCGAAGCTTTCTTT
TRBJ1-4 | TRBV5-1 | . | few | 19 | CASSYSGTVVGATNEKLFF | TGCGCCAGCAGCTACAGTGGGACGGTGGTGGGTGCAACTAATGAAAAACTGTTTTTT
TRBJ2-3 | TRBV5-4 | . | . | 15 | CASSFRDGSTDTQYF | TGTGCCAGCAGCTTTCGGGATGGAAGCACAGATACGCAGTATTTT
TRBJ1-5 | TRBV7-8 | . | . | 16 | CASSLARFGSNQPQHF | TGTGCCAGCAGCTTAGCGCGGTTTGGTAGCAATCAGCCCCAGCATTTT
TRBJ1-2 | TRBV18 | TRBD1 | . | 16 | CASSPYSGQANYGYTF | TGTGCCAGCTCACCCTACTCCGGACAGGCAAACTATGGCTACACCTTC
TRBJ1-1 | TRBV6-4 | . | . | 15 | CASSDSGEMNTEAFF | TGTGCCAGCAGTGACAGTGGCGAAATGAACACTGAAGCTTTCTTT
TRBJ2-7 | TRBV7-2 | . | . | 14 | CASSLRDSYYEQYF | TGTGCCAGCAGCTTAAGGGACTCCTACTACGAGCAGTACTTC
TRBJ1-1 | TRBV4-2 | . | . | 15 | CASSQESTPNTEAFF | TGTGCCAGCAGCCAAGAATCAACACCGAACACTGAAGCTTTCTTT
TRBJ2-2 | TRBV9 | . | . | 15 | CASSAPGVNTGELFF | TGTGCCAGCAGCGCGCCGGGAGTTAACACCGGGGAGCTGTTTTTT
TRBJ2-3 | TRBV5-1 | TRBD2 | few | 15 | CASRRWLAGTDTQYF | TGCGCCAGCAGAAGGTGGCTAGCGGGCACAGATACGCAGTATTTT
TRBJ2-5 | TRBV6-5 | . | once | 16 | CASSYSRSTGGETQYF | TGTGCCAGCAGTTACTCGAGATCAACCGGCGGGGAGACCCAGTACTTC
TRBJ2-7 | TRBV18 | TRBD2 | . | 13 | CASSPTLAGEQYF | TGTGCCAGCTCACCGACACTAGCGGGCGAGCAGTACTTC
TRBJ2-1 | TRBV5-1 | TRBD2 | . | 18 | CASSLALGLAGGVREQFF | TGCGCCAGCAGCTTGGCCCTAGGACTAGCGGGAGGTGTGCGGGAGCAGTTCTTC
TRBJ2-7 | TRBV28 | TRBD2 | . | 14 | CASSRAGSSYEQYF | TGTGCCAGCAGTAGAGCGGGGAGCTCCTACGAGCAGTACTTC
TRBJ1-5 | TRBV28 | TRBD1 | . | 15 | CASSPADRVRQPQHF | TGTGCCAGCAGTCCAGCTGACAGGGTACGACAGCCCCAGCATTTT
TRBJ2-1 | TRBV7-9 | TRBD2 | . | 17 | CASSTGGSGGPVNEQFF | TGTGCCAGCAGCACCGGAGGGTCGGGAGGGCCAGTGAATGAGCAGTTCTTC
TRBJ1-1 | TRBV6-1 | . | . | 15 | CASIEGGPVGTEAFF | TGTGCCAGCATCGAAGGTGGTCCGGTAGGCACTGAAGCTTTCTTT
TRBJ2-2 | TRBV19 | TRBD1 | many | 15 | CASSTRTGQGGELFF | TGTGCCAGTAGTACCCGGACAGGGCAAGGCGGGGAGCTGTTTTTT
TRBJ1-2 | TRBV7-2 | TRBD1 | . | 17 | CASSSGGTGASNYGYTF | TGTGCCAGCAGCTCCGGCGGGACAGGGGCGTCTAACTATGGCTACACCTTC
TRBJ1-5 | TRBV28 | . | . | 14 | CASSLPWQTQPQHF | TGTGCCAGCAGTTTACCCTGGCAGACTCAGCCCCAGCATTTT
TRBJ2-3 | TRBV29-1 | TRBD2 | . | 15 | CSVLASGGFTDTQYF | TGCAGCGTTCTGGCTAGCGGGGGCTTCACAGATACGCAGTATTTT
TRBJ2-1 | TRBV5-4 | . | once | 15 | CASSGGESSYNEQFF | TGTGCCAGCAGCGGTGGGGAAAGCTCCTACAATGAGCAGTTCTTC
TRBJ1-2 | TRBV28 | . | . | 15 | CASSLTAAGATGYTF | TGTGCCAGCAGTCTCACCGCCGCGGGCGCGACAGGCTACACCTTC
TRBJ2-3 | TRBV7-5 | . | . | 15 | CVRSLGGRLTDTQYF | TGTGTCAGAAGCTTAGGGGGGCGGCTCACAGATACGCAGTATTTT
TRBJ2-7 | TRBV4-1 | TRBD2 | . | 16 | CASSQDRTSGSYEQYF | TGCGCCAGCAGCCAAGATAGGACTAGCGGGAGTTACGAGCAGTACTTC
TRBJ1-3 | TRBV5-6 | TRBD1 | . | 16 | CASSQKGQGFGNTIYF | TGTGCCAGCAGCCAAAAAGGACAGGGGTTCGGAAACACCATATATTTT
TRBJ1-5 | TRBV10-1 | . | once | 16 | CASSDLPENSNQPQHF | TGCGCCAGCAGTGATCTTCCAGAAAATAGCAATCAGCCCCAGCATTTT
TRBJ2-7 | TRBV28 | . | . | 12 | CASSLNVGEQYF | TGTGCCAGCAGTTTAAACGTAGGCGAGCAGTACTTC